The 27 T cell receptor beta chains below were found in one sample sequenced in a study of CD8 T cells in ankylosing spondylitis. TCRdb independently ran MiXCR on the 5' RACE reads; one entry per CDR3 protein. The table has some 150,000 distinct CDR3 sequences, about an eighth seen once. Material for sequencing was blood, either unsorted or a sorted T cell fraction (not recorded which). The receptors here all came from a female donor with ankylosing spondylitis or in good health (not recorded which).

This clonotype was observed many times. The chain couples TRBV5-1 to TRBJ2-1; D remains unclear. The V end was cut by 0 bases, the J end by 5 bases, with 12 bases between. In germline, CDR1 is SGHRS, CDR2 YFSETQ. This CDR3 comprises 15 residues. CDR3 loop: CASSLESWMDNEQFF. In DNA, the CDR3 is TGCGCCAGCAGCTTGGAGTCATGGATGGACAATGAGCAGTTCTTC.

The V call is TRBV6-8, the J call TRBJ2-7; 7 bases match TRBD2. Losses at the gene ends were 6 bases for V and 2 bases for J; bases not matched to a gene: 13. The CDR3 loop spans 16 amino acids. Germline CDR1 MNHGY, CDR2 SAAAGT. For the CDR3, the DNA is TGTGCCAGCAGATCCGTCTCACGGGAGGTGCCCTACGAGCAGTACTTC. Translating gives CASRSVSREVPYEQYF.

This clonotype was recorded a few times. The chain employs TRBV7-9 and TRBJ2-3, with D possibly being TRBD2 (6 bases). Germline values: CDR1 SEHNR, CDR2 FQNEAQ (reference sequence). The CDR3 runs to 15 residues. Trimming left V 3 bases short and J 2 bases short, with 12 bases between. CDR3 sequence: CASSFGTLDTDTQYF. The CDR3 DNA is TGTGCCAGCAGCTTCGGGACTTTGGACACAGATACGCAGTATTTT.

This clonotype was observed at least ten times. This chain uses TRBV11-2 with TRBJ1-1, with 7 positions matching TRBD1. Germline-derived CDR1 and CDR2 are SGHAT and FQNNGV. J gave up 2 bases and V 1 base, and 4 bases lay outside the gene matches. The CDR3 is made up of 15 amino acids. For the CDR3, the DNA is TGTGCCAGCAGCTTAGCCCCAGGGGGTAACACTGAAGCTTTCTTT. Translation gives CASSLAPGGNTEAFF.

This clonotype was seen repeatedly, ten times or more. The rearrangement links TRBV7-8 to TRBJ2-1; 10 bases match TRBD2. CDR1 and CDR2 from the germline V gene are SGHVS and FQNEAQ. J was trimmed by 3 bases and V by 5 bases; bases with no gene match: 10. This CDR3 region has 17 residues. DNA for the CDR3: TGTGCCAGCAGCACAGGTAGCGGGGGGAATCTCTACAATGAGCAGTTCTTC. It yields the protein CASSTGSGGNLYNEQFF.

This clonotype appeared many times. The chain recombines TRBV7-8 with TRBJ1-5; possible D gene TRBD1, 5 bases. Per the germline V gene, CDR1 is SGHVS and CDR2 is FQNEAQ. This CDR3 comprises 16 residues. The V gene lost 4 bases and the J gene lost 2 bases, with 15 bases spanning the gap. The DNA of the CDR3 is TGTGCCAGCAGCTCGGGACCTCTGTGGGGCAATCAGCCCCAGCATTTT. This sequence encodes CASSSGPLWGNQPQHF. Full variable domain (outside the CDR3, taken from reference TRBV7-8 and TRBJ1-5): GAGVSQSPRYKVAKRGQDVALRCDPISGHVSLFWYQQALGQGPEFLTYFQNEAQLDKSGLPSDRFFAERPEGSVSTLKIQRTQQEDSAVYLCASSSGPLWGNQPQHFGDGTRLSIL.

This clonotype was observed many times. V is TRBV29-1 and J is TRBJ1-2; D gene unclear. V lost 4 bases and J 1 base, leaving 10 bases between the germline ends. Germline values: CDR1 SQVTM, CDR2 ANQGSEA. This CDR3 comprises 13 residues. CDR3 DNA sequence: TGCAGCGTTGTCCCAGACCTTAACTATGGCTACACCTTC. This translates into CSVVPDLNYGYTF. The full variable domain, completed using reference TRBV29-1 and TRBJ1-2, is SAVISQKPSRDICQRGTSLTIQCQVDSQVTMMFWYRQQPGQSLTLIATANQGSEATYESGFVIDKFPISRPNLTFSTLTVSNMSPEDSSIYLCSVVPDLNYGYTFGSGTRLTVV.

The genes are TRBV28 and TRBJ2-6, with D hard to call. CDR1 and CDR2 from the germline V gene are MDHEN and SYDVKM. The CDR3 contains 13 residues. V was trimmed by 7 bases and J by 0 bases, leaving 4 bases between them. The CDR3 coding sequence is TGTGCCAGCAACCGCTCTGGGGCCAACGTCCTGACTTTC. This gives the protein CASNRSGANVLTF.

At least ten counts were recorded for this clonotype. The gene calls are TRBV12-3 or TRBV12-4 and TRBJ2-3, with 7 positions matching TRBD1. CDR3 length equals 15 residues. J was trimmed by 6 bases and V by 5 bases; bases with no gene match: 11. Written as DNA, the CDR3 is TGTGCCAGCAGTCCCGTTGCCAGGGGGACGGATACGCAGTATTTT. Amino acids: CASSPVARGTDTQYF.

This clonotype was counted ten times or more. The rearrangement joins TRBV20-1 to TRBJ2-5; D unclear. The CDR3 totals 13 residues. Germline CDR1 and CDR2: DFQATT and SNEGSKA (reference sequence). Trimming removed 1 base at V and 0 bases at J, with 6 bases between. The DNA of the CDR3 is TGCAGTGCTAGAGGGCTAGACCAAGAGACCCAGTACTTC. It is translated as CSARGLDQETQYF.

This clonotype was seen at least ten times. The CDR3 DNA reads as TGCAGCGCTGAGCCTAGGTCCGGGGAGCTGTTTTTT. It specifies CSAEPRSGELFF. The chain has TRBV29-1 and TRBJ2-2; the D is unclear. This CDR3 has 12 residues. Trimming pared 7 bases from V and 6 bases from J, leaving 12 bases between. Germline assignment: CDR1 SQVTM and CDR2 ANQGSEA.

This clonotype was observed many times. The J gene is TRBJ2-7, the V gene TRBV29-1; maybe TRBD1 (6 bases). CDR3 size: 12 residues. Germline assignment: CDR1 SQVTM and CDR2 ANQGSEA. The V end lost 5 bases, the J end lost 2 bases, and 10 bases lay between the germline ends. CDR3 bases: TGCAGCGTTACGGGACACCCCTACGAGCAGTACTTC. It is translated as CSVTGHPYEQYF.

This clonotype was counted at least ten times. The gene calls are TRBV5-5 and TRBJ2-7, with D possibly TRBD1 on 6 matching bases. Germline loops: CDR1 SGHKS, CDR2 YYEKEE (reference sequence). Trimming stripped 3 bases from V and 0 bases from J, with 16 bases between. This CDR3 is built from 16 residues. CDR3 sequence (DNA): TGTGCCAGCAGCTCCGGACAGTTGAAGAGCTCCTACGAGCAGTACTTC. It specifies CASSSGQLKSSYEQYF.

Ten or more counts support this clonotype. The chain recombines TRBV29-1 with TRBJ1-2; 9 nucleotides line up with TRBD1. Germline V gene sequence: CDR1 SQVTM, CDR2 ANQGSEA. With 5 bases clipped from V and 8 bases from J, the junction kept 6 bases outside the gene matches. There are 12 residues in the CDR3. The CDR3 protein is CSVSPDRGGYTF. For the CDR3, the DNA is TGCAGCGTTTCTCCGGACAGGGGAGGCTACACCTTC.

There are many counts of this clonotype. The CDR3 loop reads CASSFQENYGYTF. The CDR3 nucleotides read TGTGCCAGCAGTTTTCAGGAGAACTATGGCTACACCTTC. The chain joins TRBV28 to TRBJ1-2; D remains unclear. The CDR3 totals 13 residues. With 3 bases removed from V and 2 bases from J, the gap between germline ends came to 7 bases. Germline V gives CDR1 MDHEN, CDR2 SYDVKM.

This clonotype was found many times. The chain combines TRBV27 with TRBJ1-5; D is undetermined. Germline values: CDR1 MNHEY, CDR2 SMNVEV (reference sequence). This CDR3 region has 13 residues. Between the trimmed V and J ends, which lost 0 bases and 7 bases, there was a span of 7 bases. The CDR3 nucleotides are TGTGCCAGCAGTTTATCGGCGTTGCAGCCCCAGCATTTT. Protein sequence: CASSLSALQPQHF.

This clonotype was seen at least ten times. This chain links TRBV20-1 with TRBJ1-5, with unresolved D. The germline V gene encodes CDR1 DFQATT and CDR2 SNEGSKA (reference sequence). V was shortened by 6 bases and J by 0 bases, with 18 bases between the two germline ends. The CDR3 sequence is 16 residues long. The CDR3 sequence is CSARERRKDSNQPQHF. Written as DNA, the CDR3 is TGCAGTGCCCGGGAAAGGAGGAAGGATAGCAATCAGCCCCAGCATTTT.

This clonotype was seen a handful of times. The CDR3 spells CASSLFRVTGELFF. The DNA for the CDR3 is TGTGCCAGCAGCTTATTCAGGGTCACCGGGGAGCTGTTTTTT. The chain carries TRBV7-8 and TRBJ2-2, with D tentatively TRBD1 (5 bases). Trimming left V 2 bases short and J 4 bases short, with 8 bases between. Germline values: CDR1 SGHVS, CDR2 FQNEAQ. The CDR3 is made up of 14 amino acids.

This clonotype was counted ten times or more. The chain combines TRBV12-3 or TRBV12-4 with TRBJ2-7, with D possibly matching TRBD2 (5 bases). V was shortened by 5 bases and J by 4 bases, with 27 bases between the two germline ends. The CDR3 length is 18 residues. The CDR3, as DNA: TGTGCCAGCAGTCGCCTCCCGGGATATGGGAAGAGAAGTTACGAGCAGTACTTC. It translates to CASSRLPGYGKRSYEQYF.

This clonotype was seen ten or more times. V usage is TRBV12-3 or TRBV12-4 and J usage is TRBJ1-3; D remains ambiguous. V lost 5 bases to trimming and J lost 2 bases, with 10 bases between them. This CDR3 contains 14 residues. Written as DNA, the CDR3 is TGTGCCAGCAGTACCTCGTTGGCTGGAAACACCATATATTTT. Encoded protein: CASSTSLAGNTIYF.

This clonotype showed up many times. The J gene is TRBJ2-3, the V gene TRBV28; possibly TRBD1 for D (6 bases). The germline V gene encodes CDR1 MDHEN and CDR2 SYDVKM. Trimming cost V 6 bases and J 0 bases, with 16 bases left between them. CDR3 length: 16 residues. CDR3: CASSRTGRGSTDTQYF. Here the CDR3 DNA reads TGTGCCAGCAGCCGCACAGGGAGAGGAAGCACAGATACGCAGTATTTT.

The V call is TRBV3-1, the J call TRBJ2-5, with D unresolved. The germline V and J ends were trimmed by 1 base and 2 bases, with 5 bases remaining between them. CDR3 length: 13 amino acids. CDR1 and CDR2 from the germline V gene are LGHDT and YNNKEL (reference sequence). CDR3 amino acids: CASSQALQETQYF. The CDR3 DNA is TGTGCCAGCAGCCAAGCGCTTCAAGAGACCCAGTACTTC.

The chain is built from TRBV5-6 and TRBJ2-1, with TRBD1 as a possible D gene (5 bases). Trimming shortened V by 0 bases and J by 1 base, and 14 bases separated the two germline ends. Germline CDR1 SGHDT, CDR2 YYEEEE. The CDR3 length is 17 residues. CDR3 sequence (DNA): TGTGCCAGCAGCTTGGAGGTTCCCCCAGGGTCCTACAATGAGCAGTTCTTC. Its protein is CASSLEVPPGSYNEQFF.

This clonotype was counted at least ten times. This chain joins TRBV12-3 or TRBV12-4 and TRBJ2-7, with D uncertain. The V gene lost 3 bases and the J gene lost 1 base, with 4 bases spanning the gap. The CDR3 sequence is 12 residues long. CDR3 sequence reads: CASSLWSYEQYF. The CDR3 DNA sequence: TGTGCCAGCAGTTTGTGGTCCTACGAGCAGTACTTC.

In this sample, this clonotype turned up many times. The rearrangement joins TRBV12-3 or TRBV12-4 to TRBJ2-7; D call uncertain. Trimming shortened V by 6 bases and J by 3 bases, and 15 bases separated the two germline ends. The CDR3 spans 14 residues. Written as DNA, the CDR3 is TGTGCCAGCAGGGACCCTGGCAGGTTCTACGAGCAGTACTTC. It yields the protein CASRDPGRFYEQYF.

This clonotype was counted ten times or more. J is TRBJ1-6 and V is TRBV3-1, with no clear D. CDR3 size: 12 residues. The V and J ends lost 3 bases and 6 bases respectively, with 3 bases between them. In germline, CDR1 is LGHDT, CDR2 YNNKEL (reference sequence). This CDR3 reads CASSHGNSPLHF. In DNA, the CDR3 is TGTGCCAGCAGCCACGGTAATTCACCCCTCCACTTT.

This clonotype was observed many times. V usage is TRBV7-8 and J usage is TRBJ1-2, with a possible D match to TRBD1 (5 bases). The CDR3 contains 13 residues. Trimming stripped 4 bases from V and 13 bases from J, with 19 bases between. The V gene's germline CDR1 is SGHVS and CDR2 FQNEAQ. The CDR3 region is CASSSGDGPRSTF. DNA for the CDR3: TGTGCCAGCAGCTCGGGGGACGGACCGCGTAGCACCTTC.